This T cell receptor (beta chain) was captured in a study of blood T cell repertoires in COVID-19. Study-wide context: PBMCs, B-cell-depleted T cells, or T cells provided the cDNA or gDNA that made up the material.

The J segment lost 5 bases and the V segment lost 6 bases, leaving 4 bases of the junction unmatched. This CDR3 region has 14 residues. Germline V gene data show CDR1 as MDHEN and CDR2 as SYDVKM. Profiled with immunoSEQ multiplex PCR; TCRdb holds only in-frame clones, not every one. Among under 400,000 clones, 80% to 90% were seen once, and the ten largest hold about 2.1%. The V call is TRBV28, the J call TRBJ2-1, with 10 nucleotides matching TRBD1. The sequence was obtained from a man between 35 and 55 years old in a cohort exposed to, infected with or recovered from COVID-19 (not recorded which). Sequenced input: PBMCs or T cells enriched from blood (not recorded which). This CDR3 reads CASRTGGAHNEQFF. The CDR3 DNA sequence: TGTGCCAGCAGGACAGGGGGCGCACACAATGAGCAGTTCTTC. The full variable domain, its missing parts supplied by reference TRBV28 and TRBJ2-1, is DVKVTQSSRYLVKRTGEKVFLECVQDMDHENMFWYRQDPGLGLRLIYFSYDVKMKEKGDIPEGYSVSREKKERFSLILESASTNQTSMYLCASRTGGAHNEQFFGPGTRLTVL.